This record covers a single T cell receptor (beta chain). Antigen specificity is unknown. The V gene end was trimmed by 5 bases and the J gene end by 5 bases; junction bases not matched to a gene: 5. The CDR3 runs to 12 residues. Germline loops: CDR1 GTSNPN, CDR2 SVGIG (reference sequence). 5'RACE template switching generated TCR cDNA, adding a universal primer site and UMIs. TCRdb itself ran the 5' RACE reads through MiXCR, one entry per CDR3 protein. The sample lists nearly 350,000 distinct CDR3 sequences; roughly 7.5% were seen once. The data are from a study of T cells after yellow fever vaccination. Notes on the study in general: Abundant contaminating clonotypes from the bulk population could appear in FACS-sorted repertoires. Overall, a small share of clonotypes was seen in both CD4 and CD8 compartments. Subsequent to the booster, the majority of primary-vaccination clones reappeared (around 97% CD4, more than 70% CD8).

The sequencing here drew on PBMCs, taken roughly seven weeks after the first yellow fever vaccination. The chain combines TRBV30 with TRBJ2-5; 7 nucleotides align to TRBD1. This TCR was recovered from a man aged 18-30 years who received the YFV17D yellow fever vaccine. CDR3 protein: CAWQGVVETQYF. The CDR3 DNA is TGTGCCTGGCAGGGGGTGGTTGAGACCCAGTACTTC.